The clone carrying this T cell receptor beta chain turned up a few times. The V segment lost 4 bases and the J segment 3 bases; nucleotides outside the gene matches: 9. Per germline, CDR1 SGDLS and CDR2 YYNGEE. The CDR3 runs 15 residues. This entry is derived from a study of T cell repertoires in cytomegalovirus infection. About the research overall: TCR beta signatures that were public indicated CMV infection and matching HLA type.

TCRdb ran MiXCR on the reads and lists one entry per CDR3 protein. Altogether about 190,000 distinct CDR3 sequences are present, roughly 27% being singletons, with the ten largest covering approximately 30%. V and J are TRBV9 and TRBJ1-1, with 7 bases aligning to TRBD1. The sample was PBMCs. The TCR originated in a human donor in good health (CMV status not recorded). Some clones in this sample may be carry-over from other donors' samples. The CDR3 DNA sequence: TGTGCCAGCAGCACTTCGACAGGGACGGACACTGAAGCTTTCTTT. Its translation is CASSTSTGTDTEAFF.